This T cell receptor beta chain was profiled in a study of T cells in women clearing cervical HPV infection. The overall study: Case blood drawn at lesion detection; control blood after infection cleared. Overall study results and limits: Unknown T-cell numbers per sample may underlie the richness differences.

Each participant carried one incident cervical HPV16 infection only. To note about this clone: Its antigen is undetermined.

Assay used: immunoSEQ multiplex PCR; TCRdb lists only in-frame clones, some missing. The sample table sets out some 20,000 clones. The source is a woman aged 18 to 75 with a cervical HPV16 infection that either progressed to CIN3+ or cleared (not recorded which). Sample: blood buffy coat.

This CDR3 is CASSAQGAYNEQFF. The sequenced part of the CDR3 DNA is TGTGCCAGCAGTGCCCAGGGAGCATACAATGAG. V gene TRBV2 combines with J gene TRBJ2-1; D possibly uses TRBD1 or TRBD2 (5 bases each). The read gets to within 3 residues of the CDR3 end, and the germline J gene fills in the rest. CDR3 length equals 14 residues. The V and J ends lost 4 bases and 4 bases respectively, with 11 bases between them. Per germline, CDR1 SNHLY and CDR2 FYNNEI. Filled out from reference TRBV2 and TRBJ2-1, the complete variable domain reads EPEVTQTPSHQVTQMGQEVILRCVPISNHLYFYWYRQILGQKVEFLVSFYNNEISEKSEIFDDQFSVERPDGSNFTLKIRSTKLEDSAMYFCASSAQGAYNEQFFGPGTRLTVL.